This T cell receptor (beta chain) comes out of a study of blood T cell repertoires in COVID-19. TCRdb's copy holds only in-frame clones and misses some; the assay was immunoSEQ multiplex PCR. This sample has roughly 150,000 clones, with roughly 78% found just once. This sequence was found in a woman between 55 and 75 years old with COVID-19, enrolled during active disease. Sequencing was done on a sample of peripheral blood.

CDR3 in DNA: TGCGCCAGCAGCTCCCGACTAGCAAGCAATGAGCAGTTCTTC. Encoded protein: CASSSRLASNEQFF. The V call is TRBV5-1, the J call TRBJ2-1, with TRBD2 identical over 7 bases. Germline CDR1 and CDR2: SGHRS and YFSETQ. The CDR3 is 14 amino acids. V was pared by 3 bases and J by 6 bases, with 6 bases of the junction left unmatched.